These 21 T cell receptor beta chains share one sample of origin, sequenced in a study of vaccination and CD4 T cells after COVID-19. Treatment reported: approximately 9-day PBMC culture with coronavirus spike peptide pools or control peptides (ViraFEST assay). Prior to the COVID-19 pandemic (2011-2018), the unexposed donor's CD4+ T cells were collected. Antigen specificity for these receptors is unknown. Oncomine TCR Beta short-read sequencing was applied to DNA from cultured CD4+ T cells. TCRdb ran MiXCR on the PCR reads and lists one entry per CDR3 protein. Of some 2,000 distinct CDR3 sequences listed, more than 50% were seen once; the top ten hold 78%. The specimen was CD4+ T cells from blood, cultured in vitro. The receptors come from a human donor in good health.

This rearrangement joins TRBV20-1 to TRBJ1-5; D remains ambiguous. Trimming left V 5 bases short and J 6 bases short, with 20 bases between. This CDR3 spans 15 amino acids. CDR1 DFQATT and CDR2 SNEGSKA come from the germline V gene (reference sequence). The DNA for the CDR3 is TGCAGTGCTGGGGTGACCTACGGTTTTGGTCAGCCCCAGCATTTT. It yields the protein CSAGVTYGFGQPQHF.

The V call is TRBV10-3, the J call TRBJ1-1; D ambiguous. Per germline, CDR1 ENHRY and CDR2 SYGVKD. The CDR3 covers 14 residues. Trimming stripped 0 bases from V and 5 bases from J, with 10 bases between. The chain's CDR3 is CAISESVGVTEAFF. The DNA of the CDR3 is TGTGCCATCAGTGAGTCGGTCGGGGTAACTGAAGCTTTCTTT.

J is TRBJ2-1 and V is TRBV24-1, with a weak D call TRBD1 (6 bases). Trimming left V 7 bases short and J 3 bases short, with 15 bases between. The germline gives CDR1 KGHDR, CDR2 SFDVKD. The length of the CDR3 is 15 residues. The CDR3 bases are TGTGCCACCAGGCCAGGGGTTGGGGGCTACAATGAGCAGTTCTTC. It is translated as CATRPGVGGYNEQFF.

The rearrangement uses TRBV27 and TRBJ2-1; tentative D call: TRBD2 (5 bases). The CDR3 totals 14 residues. Trimming took off 3 bases at V and 8 bases at J, with 14 bases between the two ends. From germline, CDR1 is MNHEY and CDR2 SMNVEV (reference sequence). The CDR3 region is CASSLGSDGDEQFF. The CDR3 DNA follows: TGTGCCAGCAGTTTGGGTAGCGATGGGGATGAGCAGTTCTTC.

This clonotype was observed a handful of times. This sequence joins TRBV20-1 and TRBJ2-3; D remains unclear. Germline loops: CDR1 DFQATT, CDR2 SNEGSKA (reference sequence). Trimming removed 5 bases from V and 6 bases from J, with 18 bases in between. CDR3 length: 14 amino acids. CDR3 sequence (DNA): TGCAGTGCTGTTTCAGGAAGTGGCATGGATACGCAGTATTTT. This codes for CSAVSGSGMDTQYF.

The chain recombines TRBV6-1 with TRBJ1-2; TRBD1 matches 8 bases. The CDR3 is made up of 16 amino acids. V gave up 5 bases and J gave up 6 bases; unmatched junction bases: 14. From germline, CDR1 is MNHNS and CDR2 SASEGT. The CDR3 is CASSTSTGTGRDGYTF. The CDR3 coding sequence is TGTGCCAGCAGTACTTCCACAGGGACAGGACGCGATGGCTACACCTTC.

The rearrangement uses TRBV6-1 and TRBJ1-2; TRBD1 agrees at 8 bases. CDR3 size: 12 residues. V shed 5 bases and J 7 bases; nucleotides not matched to a gene: 3. Germline-derived CDR1 and CDR2 are MNHNS and SASEGT. CDR3 amino acids: CASSPTGAGYTF. Written as DNA, the CDR3 is TGTGCCAGCAGTCCGACAGGGGCTGGCTACACCTTC.

V is TRBV9 and J is TRBJ2-1; 7 positions agree with TRBD2. Germline V gene sequence: CDR1 SGDLS, CDR2 YYNGEE. Unmatched junction bases numbered 8, after V lost 1 base and J lost 1 base. The CDR3 runs to 17 residues. CDR3 nucleotides: TGTGCCAGCAGCGTAACTGACCTAGCGGAATCCTACAATGAGCAGTTCTTC. Its protein is CASSVTDLAESYNEQFF.

The CDR3 DNA follows: TGTGCCAGCAGATCGTCGGGGTATTTGGATACGCAGTATTTT. It specifies CASRSSGYLDTQYF. The chain uses TRBV7-3 and TRBJ2-3, with D possibly matching TRBD2 (5 bases). Per germline, CDR1 SGHTA and CDR2 FQGTGA. The V end was cut by 6 bases, the J end by 6 bases, with 16 bases between. The CDR3 consists of 14 residues. Combining the CDR3 with reference TRBV7-3 and TRBJ2-3 gives the whole variable domain GAGVSQTPSNKVTEKGKYVELRCDPISGHTALYWYRQSLGQGPEFLIYFQGTGAADDSGLPNDRFFAVRPEGSVSTLKIQRTERGDSAVYLCASRSSGYLDTQYFGPGTRLTVL.

V usage is TRBV18 and J usage is TRBJ2-5; 8 bases line up with TRBD1. Germline V gives CDR1 KGHSH, CDR2 LQKENI. The CDR3 spans 17 residues. The ends lost 1 base at V and 4 bases at J; junction bases unmatched: 11. The chain's CDR3 is CASSPLGQGVRTETQYF. In DNA form, the CDR3 reads TGTGCCAGCTCACCACTAGGACAGGGAGTCCGGACAGAGACCCAGTACTTC.

The chain has TRBV6-2 or TRBV6-3 and TRBJ1-5; D is perhaps TRBD1 (5 bases). Germline CDR1 MNHEY, CDR2 SVGEGT. The CDR3 sequence is 16 residues long. With 6 bases removed from V and 1 base from J, the gap between germline ends came to 16 bases. The DNA for the CDR3 is TGTGCCAGCAGAAACGGTCGGGGACTCAGCAATCAGCCCCAGCATTTT. This encodes CASRNGRGLSNQPQHF.

The rearrangement joins TRBV7-3 to TRBJ2-6; the D is unclear. The CDR3 runs to 17 residues. Germline loops: CDR1 SGHTA, CDR2 FQGTGA. V shed 0 bases and J shed 5 bases, with 14 bases lying between them. The CDR3 coding sequence is TGTGCCAGCAGCTTAACCCCCGGGCGCCCCTGGGCCAACGTCCTGACTTTC. It specifies CASSLTPGRPWANVLTF.

The chain recombines TRBV28 with TRBJ2-7; unclear D gene. Trimming removed 7 bases from V and 2 bases from J, with 6 bases in between. This CDR3 has 11 residues. Germline CDR1 MDHEN, CDR2 SYDVKM. The CDR3 sequence: CASKTPYEQYF. As DNA, the CDR3 is TGTGCCAGCAAGACCCCCTACGAGCAGTACTTC.

This chain links TRBV20-1 with TRBJ2-4; D ambiguous. CDR1 and CDR2 (germline): DFQATT, SNEGSKA (reference sequence). Trimming took off 5 bases at V and 2 bases at J, with 10 bases between the two ends. This CDR3 has 13 residues. CDR3 coding DNA: TGCAGTGCTCACGACACGACCAAAAACATTCAGTACTTC. Translating gives CSAHDTTKNIQYF.

This clonotype turned up a few times. The gene calls are TRBV7-9 and TRBJ2-3; tentative D call: TRBD1 (6 bases). Germline-derived CDR1 and CDR2 are SEHNR and FQNEAQ (reference sequence). The CDR3 totals 14 residues. Between the trimmed V and J ends, which lost 7 bases and 8 bases, there was a span of 19 bases. CDR3 in amino acids: CASNFPDGQPTQYF. The CDR3 DNA follows: TGTGCCAGCAATTTCCCGGACGGACAGCCTACGCAGTATTTT. Full variable domain (remainder filled in from reference TRBV7-9 and TRBJ2-3): DTGVSQNPRHKITKRGQNVTFRCDPISEHNRLYWYRQTLGQGPEFLTYFQNEAQLEKSRLLSDRFSAERPKGSFSTLEIQRTEQGDSAMYLCASNFPDGQPTQYFGPGTRLTVL.

This clonotype occurred a few times. The rearrangement uses TRBV6-1 and TRBJ1-2; 7 bases match TRBD1. The CDR3 runs 13 residues. The germline V gene encodes CDR1 MNHNS and CDR2 SASEGT. The J segment lost 5 bases and the V segment lost 6 bases, leaving 6 bases of the junction unmatched. CDR3: CASSPGQYYGYTF. CDR3 sequence (DNA): TGTGCCAGCAGCCCGGGACAGTATTATGGCTACACCTTC.

The chain carries TRBV28 and TRBJ1-2; the D is unclear. CDR3 length: 13 residues. V was shortened by 3 bases and J by 4 bases, with 9 bases between the two germline ends. The germline CDR1 and CDR2 sequences are MDHEN and SYDVKM. CDR3 coding DNA: TGTGCCAGCAGTTTGGGGTTCGGCTATGGCTACACCTTC. This codes for CASSLGFGYGYTF.

The chain joins TRBV9 to TRBJ1-2; TRBD1 is a possible D gene (5 bases). In germline, CDR1 is SGDLS, CDR2 YYNGEE. The CDR3 consists of 13 residues. The V and J ends lost 4 bases and 8 bases respectively, with 15 bases between them. Here the CDR3 reads CASSSRTEGGYTF. CDR3 DNA: TGTGCCAGCAGCTCCCGGACCGAGGGGGGCTACACCTTC.

The V and J genes are TRBV20-1 and TRBJ2-3, with 7 bases lining up with TRBD1. Looked up from germline, CDR1 is DFQATT and CDR2 is SNEGSKA (reference sequence). There are 15 residues in the CDR3. Trimming at V came to 4 bases and at J to 5 bases, leaving 12 bases not matched to a gene. This CDR3 reads CSAKEGGTLGDTQYF. The DNA for the CDR3 is TGCAGTGCTAAGGAAGGGGGCACCCTGGGAGATACGCAGTATTTT.

This chain uses TRBV7-9 with TRBJ2-7; a weak D match, TRBD1 (5 bases). Germline V gene lookup returns CDR1 SEHNR and CDR2 FQNEAQ (reference sequence). The CDR3 runs 14 residues. The ends were cut back, 0 bases at V and 6 bases at J, with 12 bases in the middle. The CDR3 sequence: CASSLANQGGEQYF. In DNA form, the CDR3 reads TGTGCCAGCAGCTTAGCGAATCAGGGTGGCGAGCAGTACTTC.

This clonotype was observed a few times. The rearrangement uses TRBV7-2 and TRBJ1-5, with 7 bases that match TRBD1. Looked up from germline, CDR1 is SGHTA and CDR2 is FQGNSA. The CDR3 has 15 residues. Trimming removed 5 bases from V and 7 bases from J; junction bases left unmatched: 11. DNA for the CDR3: TGTGCCAGCAGCCCCCAGACAGGGACGGGGCAGCCCCAGCATTTT. As protein: CASSPQTGTGQPQHF.